This T cell receptor (beta chain) was recovered during a study of OX40 agonist ivuxolimab in advanced cancers. Broader study findings: Expanded clones tended on average to be more numerous among CD8+ T cells than CD4+.

Note on this clone: Its target is not known.

Assay: immunoSEQ multiplex PCR; the TCRdb copy retains only in-frame clones and omits some. The sample holds fewer than 80,000 clones, 80% to 90% seen once. V lost 1 base, J lost 5 bases, and 14 bases lay in between. Germline V gene data show CDR1 as SGHTA and CDR2 as FQGNSA. This CDR3 is built from 15 residues. This chain uses TRBV7-2 with TRBJ1-1; D might be TRBD1 (6 bases). The sequences come from CD4+ or CD8+ T cells sorted from blood, collected in a trial of the OX40 agonist ivuxolimab. The source is an adult with an advanced solid tumor such as melanoma, head and neck, liver or kidney cancer. The CDR3 protein is CASSLVGGAGTEAFF. The CDR3, as DNA: TGTGCCAGCAGCTTAGTGGGGGGCGCGGGGACTGAAGCTTTCTTT.